This passage covers 9 T cell receptor beta chains from one sample sequenced in a study of T-cell reconstitution after alpha-beta-depleted transplantation in children. As it was prepared, the TCRbeta library received unique molecular identifiers. In TCRdb, the PCR reads were re-called with MiXCR into one record per CDR3 protein. There are 450,000 to 550,000 distinct CDR3 sequences in the sample; 9.5% to 12% occur only once, and 14% lies in the top ten. The sequences come from PBMCs, mostly from graft donor cells, collected 180 days after TCRalphabeta/CD19-depleted stem cell transplant. Every receptor here comes from a female patient aged 2-10 years who had a stem cell transplant for aplastic anemia, so the T cells may come from the graft donor.

This clonotype has more than one count but fewer than ten. The chain combines TRBV20-1 with TRBJ2-2; no clear D. Trimming removed 1 base from V and 5 bases from J, with 11 bases in between. Germline CDR1 and CDR2: DFQATT and SNEGSKA (reference sequence). The CDR3 runs 14 residues. As DNA, the CDR3 is TGCAGTGCTAGAGGGGAACTGCCTACCGGGGAGCTGTTTTTT. Amino acid sequence: CSARGELPTGELFF.

J is TRBJ1-4 and V is TRBV7-6; D is unresolved. Germline CDR1 and CDR2: SGHVS and FNYEAQ. V was trimmed by 0 bases and J by 4 bases, leaving 12 bases between them. The CDR3 has 16 residues. Here the CDR3 DNA reads TGTGCCAGCAGCTTAGCGATCCCCAGCGTTAATGAAAAACTGTTTTTT. This sequence encodes CASSLAIPSVNEKLFF.

A note on this clonotype: Just one base apart from a much larger clone, this may be a read error. The chain employs TRBV7-3 and TRBJ2-1, with 9 bases aligning to TRBD2. After removal of 2 bases from V and 4 bases from J, the junction contained 6 bases not matched to a gene. The CDR3 is 16 residues long. Germline V gene data show CDR1 as SGHTA and CDR2 as FQGTGA. DNA for the CDR3: TGTGCCAGCAGCTTAGGAGCGGGAGGCTTATACAATGAGCAGTTCTTC. Its protein product is CASSLGAGGLYNEQFF.

This clonotype was counted many times. The chain employs TRBV28 and TRBJ1-2; maybe TRBD1 (5 bases). V lost 6 bases to trimming and J lost 2 bases, with 10 bases between them. Germline V gives CDR1 MDHEN, CDR2 SYDVKM. The CDR3 contains 13 residues. CDR3 sequence: CASRWGINYGYTF. The DNA for the CDR3 is TGTGCCAGCAGATGGGGGATCAACTATGGCTACACCTTC.

The V call is TRBV7-2, the J call TRBJ2-7, with 7 bases lining up with TRBD1. After removal of 5 bases from V and 0 bases from J, the junction contained 7 bases not matched to a gene. The CDR3 spans 15 residues. Per germline, CDR1 SGHTA and CDR2 FQGNSA. CDR3 nucleotide sequence: TGTGCCAGCAGCGGACACAGGGGACCCTCCTACGAGCAGTACTTC. This codes for CASSGHRGPSYEQYF.

The sample holds a few counts of this clonotype. V and J are TRBV7-9 and TRBJ1-4, with 8 positions matching TRBD1. The CDR3 runs to 14 residues. Trimming cost V 7 bases and J 8 bases; bases outside gene matches: 9. Germline-derived CDR1 and CDR2 are SEHNR and FQNEAQ (reference sequence). Written as DNA, the CDR3 is TGTGCCAGCACGGAACAGGGGGGAGTGGAAAAACTGTTTTTT. Amino acids: CASTEQGGVEKLFF.

This clonotype occurred many times. This chain joins TRBV20-1 and TRBJ1-4; the D is unclear. Germline V CDR1 and CDR2: DFQATT, SNEGSKA (reference sequence). The CDR3 consists of 13 residues. Trimming pared 2 bases from V and 15 bases from J, leaving 19 bases between. The CDR3 sequence: CSARPATAGPLFF. In DNA, the CDR3 is TGCAGTGCTAGACCCGCTACGGCAGGCCCTTTGTTTTTT.

With respect to this clonotype: This likely comes from a read error, as the CDR3 has no conserved phenylalanine or tryptophan at its end. The DNA is left out, because the CDR3 cannot be placed on it with certainty; the CDR3 is given as TCRdb lists it. The chain carries TRBV12-3 or TRBV12-4 and TRBJ2-3; the tabulated D call, TRBD2, remains unverified against the DNA. The CDR3 extends over 13 residues, inclusive of both ends. The CDR3 loop is CASSPLWGLGGRV.

This clonotype has just a few counts. This rearrangement joins TRBV10-3 to TRBJ2-7, with D possibly matching TRBD1 (6 bases). Germline values: CDR1 ENHRY, CDR2 SYGVKD. CDR3 length equals 13 residues. Trimming shortened V by 8 bases and J by 5 bases, and 16 bases separated the two germline ends. CDR3: CAISPRGWDEQYV. The CDR3 coding sequence is TGTGCCATCTCACCCAGGGGTTGGGACGAGCAGTACGTC.